These 26 T cell receptor beta chains originate from one sample sequenced in a study of blood T cell repertoires in COVID-19. Assay used: immunoSEQ multiplex PCR; TCRdb lists only in-frame clones, some missing. The sample contains some 110,000 clones, about four fifths of which appear only once. Sample: PBMCs or T cells enriched from blood (not recorded which). These receptors were obtained from a woman under 40 who had recovered from COVID-19.

V gene TRBV6-5 combines with J gene TRBJ2-4; possibly TRBD1 for D (6 bases). V was pared by 8 bases and J by 4 bases, with 15 bases between. The germline V gene encodes CDR1 MNHEY and CDR2 SVGAGI. This CDR3 is 14 amino acids long. The CDR3 nucleotides read TGTGCCAGCGCCGTGACAGGAGATAAAAACATTCAGTACTTC. Its protein product is CASAVTGDKNIQYF.

This chain uses TRBV24-1 with TRBJ2-1, with a tentative D call TRBD1 (6 bases). Deletions cut 11 bases from V and 8 bases from J, with 24 bases between. Germline V gene sequence: CDR1 KGHDR, CDR2 SFDVKD. There are 15 residues in the CDR3. CDR3 in amino acids: CASGEPGTKKDEQFF. In DNA form, the CDR3 reads TGTGCCAGCGGCGAACCCGGGACAAAAAAGGATGAGCAGTTCTTC.

The V call is TRBV5-1, the J call TRBJ2-3, with 12 bases fitting TRBD2. The CDR3 is 17 amino acids. The trim removed 4 bases at V and 0 bases at J, leaving 6 bases unmatched. The germline gives CDR1 SGHRS, CDR2 YFSETQ. The CDR3 loop is CASSRPGTSGSTDTQYF. The CDR3 region has the DNA TGCGCCAGCAGCCGGCCGGGGACTAGCGGGAGCACAGATACGCAGTATTTT.

This clone appeared a single time. The rearrangement joins TRBV25-1 to TRBJ1-6; D may be TRBD1 (6 bases). Germline CDR1 is MGHDK and CDR2 is SYGVNS. The CDR3 is 14 amino acids. Trimming shortened V by 6 bases and J by 5 bases, and 11 bases separated the two germline ends. DNA for the CDR3: TGTGCCAGCAGCCGGGACACTGATAATTCACCCCTCCACTTT. It specifies CASSRDTDNSPLHF.

This clone was seen a handful of times. The chain is built from TRBV29-1 and TRBJ2-1, with D perhaps TRBD2 (6 bases). The CDR3 is 12 amino acids. V lost 6 bases and J lost 7, with 13 bases in between. Germline CDR1 and CDR2: SQVTM and ANQGSEA. CDR3 bases: TGCAGCGTGGATCGACTAGGAAATGAGCAGTTCTTC. Translating it yields CSVDRLGNEQFF.

J is TRBJ2-2 and V is TRBV3-1 (or the pseudogene TRBV3-2); 11 bases fit TRBD2. V was clipped by 5 bases and J by 8 bases; unmatched bases: 4. Germline-derived CDR1 and CDR2 are LGHDT and YNNKEL (reference sequence). CDR3 length: 14 amino acids. The CDR3 sequence is CASSLRLAGGELFF. The CDR3 DNA follows: TGTGCCAGCAGCTTGCGACTAGCGGGAGGGGAGCTGTTTTTT.

This chain uses TRBV27 with TRBJ1-1, with a tentative D call TRBD1 (5 bases). CDR1 MNHEY and CDR2 SMNVEV come from the germline V gene (reference sequence). The CDR3 loop spans 14 amino acids. With 3 bases removed from V and 0 bases from J, the gap between germline ends came to 8 bases. CDR3: CASSLGQMNTEAFF. The CDR3 region has the DNA TGTGCCAGCAGTTTGGGGCAGATGAACACTGAAGCTTTCTTT.

CDR3 sequence (DNA): TGCAGCGTTGTGGCCCAAAACCGGTTCTTC. Its protein product is CSVVAQNRFF. V is TRBV29-1 and J is TRBJ2-1, with D unclear. Germline loops: CDR1 SQVTM, CDR2 ANQGSEA. Trimming removed 4 bases at V and 15 bases at J, with 13 bases between. CDR3 length equals 10 residues.

The chain has TRBV24-1 and TRBJ1-1, with D tentatively TRBD1 (5 bases). This CDR3 is 12 amino acids long. Germline assignment: CDR1 KGHDR and CDR2 SFDVKD. V was trimmed by 5 bases and J by 8 bases, leaving 11 bases between them. The CDR3 DNA reads TGTGCCACCAGTGGGTTGGGGGGAGAAGCTTTCTTT. This codes for CATSGLGGEAFF.

The V gene is TRBV18, the J gene TRBJ1-1; TRBD1 aligns across 7 bases. This CDR3 region has 15 residues. Per the germline V gene, CDR1 is KGHSH and CDR2 is LQKENI. J lost 1 base, V lost 3 bases, and 5 bases had no gene match. CDR3 sequence reads: CASSPSTGSNTEAFF. The CDR3 DNA is TGTGCCAGCTCACCCTCGACAGGGTCGAACACTGAAGCTTTCTTT.

The rearrangement uses TRBV28 and TRBJ2-2, with 7 bases aligning to TRBD2. The V gene's germline CDR1 is MDHEN and CDR2 SYDVKM. J gave up 6 bases and V 9 bases, and 7 bases lay outside the gene matches. The CDR3 spans 13 residues. The CDR3, as DNA: TGTGCCAGTCGGCGGGAGAGCGCCGGGGAGCTGTTTTTT. Protein: CASRRESAGELFF.

The rearrangement joins TRBV29-1 to TRBJ2-7; the match to TRBD1 covers 9 bases. CDR1 is SQVTM and CDR2 is ANQGSEA in the germline V gene. V shed 5 bases and J 0 bases; nucleotides not matched to a gene: 5. This CDR3 spans 14 amino acids. The CDR3 nucleotides read TGCAGCGTTTCTGACAGGGGGAACTCCTACGAGCAGTACTTC. Translation gives CSVSDRGNSYEQYF.

The chain is built from TRBV24-1 and TRBJ2-1, with 7 bases aligning to TRBD1. Per the germline V gene, CDR1 is KGHDR and CDR2 is SFDVKD. V shed 2 bases and J 6 bases; nucleotides not matched to a gene: 9. This CDR3 is built from 16 residues. As DNA, the CDR3 is TGTGCCACCAGTGATTACGGCACAGGGGTAGGCAATGAGCAGTTCTTC. Encoded protein: CATSDYGTGVGNEQFF.

The gene calls are TRBV7-8 and TRBJ2-7; D unresolved. Between the trimmed V and J ends, which lost 1 base and 3 bases, there was a span of 10 bases. This CDR3 comprises 14 residues. Germline V gives CDR1 SGHVS, CDR2 FQNEAQ. In DNA, the CDR3 is TGTGCCAGCAGCTTAGGCCTCTCAGTCTACGAGCAGTACTTC. Its protein product is CASSLGLSVYEQYF.

The rearrangement joins TRBV28 to TRBJ1-1, with D perhaps TRBD1 (6 bases). The V end lost 5 bases, the J end lost 7 bases, and 23 bases lay between the germline ends. The CDR3 is 16 amino acids. CDR1 and CDR2 from the germline V gene are MDHEN and SYDVKM. The CDR3 is CASSPPGVQGGGEAFF. CDR3 coding DNA: TGTGCCAGCAGTCCCCCGGGGGTACAGGGCGGGGGTGAAGCTTTCTTT.

The rearrangement uses TRBV28 and TRBJ2-5; 12 bases match TRBD2. After removal of 8 bases from V and 1 base from J, the junction contained 2 bases not matched to a gene. CDR1 is MDHEN and CDR2 is SYDVKM in the germline V gene. The CDR3 is 14 amino acids. The CDR3 loop is CASGTSGLQETQYF. CDR3 DNA sequence: TGTGCCAGCGGGACTAGCGGGCTCCAAGAGACCCAGTACTTC.

The J gene is TRBJ1-2, the V gene TRBV6-5, with D tentatively TRBD1 (5 bases). CDR3 size: 14 residues. Trimming removed 10 bases at V and 2 bases at J, with 17 bases between. From germline, CDR1 is MNHEY and CDR2 SVGAGI. This CDR3 reads CATGVQALNYGYTF. The CDR3 DNA reads as TGTGCCACCGGCGTACAGGCGTTAAACTATGGCTACACCTTC.

The V call is TRBV7-3, the J call TRBJ2-2, with 11 bases that match TRBD2. Germline V gene sequence: CDR1 SGHTA, CDR2 FQGTGA. This CDR3 is built from 17 residues. Unmatched junction bases numbered 2, after V lost 0 bases and J lost 2 bases. The CDR3: CASSLTSGRDNTGELFF. The DNA of the CDR3 is TGTGCCAGCAGCTTAACTAGCGGGAGGGACAACACCGGGGAGCTGTTTTTT.

This chain uses TRBV5-1 with TRBJ1-5, with D tentatively TRBD1 (5 bases). The V gene's germline CDR1 is SGHRS and CDR2 YFSETQ. This CDR3 comprises 15 residues. Trimming cost V 4 bases and J 2 bases, with 13 bases left between them. The CDR3 nucleotides are TGCGCCAGCAGCCCCCAGGCGGGGGGCAATCAGCCCCAGCATTTT. This codes for CASSPQAGGNQPQHF.

The J gene is TRBJ2-1, the V gene TRBV10-3, with TRBD2 matching over 8 bases. Germline CDR1 ENHRY, CDR2 SYGVKD. The CDR3 sequence is 15 residues long. The J segment lost 5 bases and the V segment lost 2 bases, leaving 5 bases of the junction unmatched. This CDR3 reads CAISERTSRDNEQFF. The CDR3 region has the DNA TGTGCCATCAGTGAGAGGACTAGCAGGGACAATGAGCAGTTCTTC.

The gene calls are TRBV11-3 and TRBJ2-7; D not certain. This CDR3 comprises 14 residues. Germline lookup yields CDR1 SGHNT and CDR2 YENEEA. Trimming stripped 1 base from V and 2 bases from J, with 9 bases between. The CDR3 region has the DNA TGTGCCAGCAGCTTAGGCGGCAGTACCTACGAGCAGTACTTC. Its translation: CASSLGGSTYEQYF.

This rearrangement joins TRBV18 to TRBJ2-5, with TRBD2 identical over 7 bases. The junction had 5 bases not matched to a gene; V was cut back by 0 bases and J by 7 bases. The V gene's germline CDR1 is KGHSH and CDR2 LQKENI. The CDR3 is 14 residues long. The CDR3 DNA sequence: TGTGCCAGCTCACCACCAGCGGGATCGGGGACCCAGTACTTC. Translation gives CASSPPAGSGTQYF. Using reference TRBV18 and TRBJ2-5 for the parts outside the CDR3, the full variable domain is NAGVMQNPRHLVRRRGQEARLRCSPMKGHSHVYWYRQLPEEGLKFMVYLQKENIIDESGMPKERFSAEFPKEGPSILRIQQVVRGDSAAYFCASSPPAGSGTQYFGPGTRLLVL.

J is TRBJ1-2 and V is TRBV28, with D unclear. The CDR3 is made up of 13 amino acids. Trimming removed 3 bases at V and 6 bases at J, with 11 bases between. Germline V gives CDR1 MDHEN, CDR2 SYDVKM. CDR3 amino acids: CASSFRAGNGYTF. CDR3 in DNA: TGTGCCAGCAGTTTTCGGGCGGGTAATGGCTACACCTTC.

The V and J genes are TRBV6-1 and TRBJ2-5, with 7 nucleotides matching TRBD1. V lost 4 bases and J lost 4; bases outside the gene matches: 9. The CDR3 length is 15 residues. Germline V CDR1 and CDR2: MNHNS, SASEGT. The CDR3 here is CASSGQGRIGETQYF. As DNA, the CDR3 is TGTGCCAGCAGTGGACAGGGTAGGATAGGAGAGACCCAGTACTTC.

V is TRBV3-1 (or the pseudogene TRBV3-2) and J is TRBJ2-2, with D uncertain. The V end was cut by 5 bases, the J end by 5 bases, with 12 bases between. The CDR3 contains 14 residues. Germline-derived CDR1 and CDR2 are LGHDT and YNNKEL (reference sequence). The CDR3 bases are TGTGCCAGCAGCATCAGTCCCGGGACCGGGGAGCTGTTTTTT. It yields the protein CASSISPGTGELFF.

The rearrangement uses TRBV6-2 or TRBV6-3 and TRBJ2-7, with 9 nucleotides matching TRBD2. CDR3 size: 17 residues. After removal of 7 bases from V and 0 bases from J, the junction contained 13 bases not matched to a gene. The germline gives CDR1 MNHEY, CDR2 SVGEGT. The CDR3 is CASTPPGLAGNSYEQYF. CDR3 nucleotides: TGTGCCAGCACCCCCCCGGGGCTAGCGGGAAACTCCTACGAGCAGTACTTC.